These 24 T cell receptor beta chains came from one sample sequenced in a study of blood T cell repertoires in COVID-19. Data came from immunoSEQ multiplex PCR; TCRdb stores just in-frame clones and leaves some out. The data hold 100,000 or so clones, with around 85% observed a single time. Sequencing was done on a sample of PBMCs or T cells enriched from blood (not recorded which). The receptors here all came from a woman aged 50 to 65 who had recovered from COVID-19.

This sequence joins TRBV5-1 and TRBJ2-5; D perhaps matches TRBD2 (5 bases). CDR3 length: 14 amino acids. CDR1 and CDR2 from the germline V gene are SGHRS and YFSETQ. V was cut by 5 bases and J by 5 bases, with 16 bases left in between. CDR3 DNA sequence: TGCGCCAGCAGTCGGAGGTGGGCCCCGGAGACCCAGTACTTC. Encoded protein: CASSRRWAPETQYF. The full variable domain, completed using reference TRBV5-1 and TRBJ2-5, is KAGVTQTPRYLIKTRGQQVTLSCSPISGHRSVSWYQQTPGQGLQFLFEYFSETQRNKGNFPGRFSGRQFSNSRSEMNVSTLELGDSALYLCASSRRWAPETQYFGPGTRLLVL.

This chain uses TRBV2 with TRBJ2-7, with TRBD1 matching 8 bases. Germline lookup yields CDR1 SNHLY and CDR2 FYNNEI. V lost 8 bases to trimming and J lost 6 bases; unmatched junction nucleotides: 9. There are 13 residues in the CDR3. As DNA, the CDR3 is TGTGCCAGCTGGGACAGGACTGCATCCGAGCAGTACTTC. Translating gives CASWDRTASEQYF.

The rearrangement uses TRBV6-5 and TRBJ2-7, with D possibly being TRBD2 (6 bases). Trimming took off 2 bases at V and 1 base at J, with 12 bases between the two ends. The germline V gene has CDR1 MNHEY and CDR2 SVGAGI. The CDR3 totals 15 residues. CDR3 in DNA: TGTGCCAGCAGTTACAACCAGGGAGGTTCCTACGAGCAGTACTTC. Amino acid sequence: CASSYNQGGSYEQYF.

The J gene is TRBJ1-5, the V gene TRBV10-1; no clear D. The CDR3 has 13 residues. Trimming stripped 0 bases from V and 8 bases from J, with 8 bases between. The germline V gene has CDR1 WNHNN and CDR2 SYGVQD (reference sequence). The CDR3 is CASSESPGEPQHF. The CDR3 DNA follows: TGCGCCAGCAGTGAGTCTCCCGGGGAGCCCCAGCATTTT.

J is TRBJ2-3 and V is TRBV14; 9 bases agree with TRBD1. V trimming: 2 bases; J trimming: 3 bases; junction bases outside the gene matches: 3. CDR1 and CDR2 from the germline V gene are SGHDN and FVKESK. CDR3 length equals 15 residues. CDR3: CASSQLGQGTDTQYF. The CDR3 DNA is TGTGCCAGCAGCCAACTGGGACAGGGAACAGATACGCAGTATTTT.

This sequence joins TRBV7-3 and TRBJ2-2, with no clear D. Germline loops: CDR1 SGHTA, CDR2 FQGTGA. This CDR3 region has 14 residues. The ends were cut back, 8 bases at V and 0 bases at J, with 10 bases in the middle. Here the CDR3 reads CASRSRANTGELFF. CDR3 in DNA: TGTGCCAGCCGATCAAGAGCGAACACCGGGGAGCTGTTTTTT.

The chain recombines TRBV5-4 with TRBJ1-2, with a tentative D call TRBD1 (5 bases). CDR1 is SGHNT and CDR2 is YYREEE in the germline V gene (reference sequence). Trimming shortened V by 0 bases and J by 6 bases, and 6 bases separated the two germline ends. CDR3 length equals 12 residues. CDR3 in DNA: TGTGCCAGCAGCTTGGTCAGGGATGGCTACACCTTC. Amino acids: CASSLVRDGYTF.

This clone appeared a few times. The V call is TRBV27, the J call TRBJ1-1; 10 nucleotides match TRBD1. This CDR3 has 21 residues. Germline V gives CDR1 MNHEY, CDR2 SMNVEV (reference sequence). V gave up 5 bases and J gave up 0 bases; unmatched junction bases: 21. The CDR3 region is CASSTKGQGNTVERMNTEAFF. DNA of the CDR3: TGTGCCAGCAGTACAAAGGGACAGGGGAACACAGTAGAGCGAATGAACACTGAAGCTTTCTTT.

This chain joins TRBV27 and TRBJ1-4, with D perhaps matching TRBD1 (6 bases). The germline V and J ends were trimmed by 2 bases and 11 bases, with 15 bases remaining between them. Germline CDR1 and CDR2: MNHEY and SMNVEV (reference sequence). The CDR3 spans 14 residues. CDR3 amino acids: CASSLGDTTGKLFF. For the CDR3, the DNA is TGTGCCAGCAGTTTAGGGGACACGACGGGCAAACTGTTTTTT.

V and J are TRBV7-9 and TRBJ2-1; 8 bases map to TRBD1. This CDR3 has 16 residues. Germline lookup yields CDR1 SEHNR and CDR2 FQNEAQ (reference sequence). Trimming at V came to 11 bases and at J to 2 bases, leaving 14 bases not matched to a gene. CDR3 sequence (DNA): TGTGCCGGGACAGGACCCGCCGAGTCGGCCTACAATGAGCAGTTCTTC. This sequence encodes CAGTGPAESAYNEQFF.

The chain links TRBV19 to TRBJ1-2; TRBD1 is a possible D gene (5 bases). The CDR3 is 12 amino acids. Trimming took off 7 bases at V and 4 bases at J, with 10 bases between the two ends. In germline, CDR1 is LNHDA, CDR2 SQIVND (reference sequence). Here the CDR3 reads CASNDSPYGYTF. The CDR3 DNA reads TGTGCCAGTAATGACAGCCCCTATGGCTACACCTTC.

The chain couples TRBV7-3 to TRBJ1-1, with TRBD1 as a possible D gene (6 bases). From germline, CDR1 is SGHTA and CDR2 FQGTGA. V lost 2 bases, J lost 4 bases, and 8 bases lay in between. The CDR3 runs 13 residues. The CDR3 spells CASSLGGGTEAFF. CDR3 nucleotides: TGTGCCAGCAGCTTAGGGGGCGGCACTGAAGCTTTCTTT.

The chain links TRBV13 to TRBJ2-7; D gene unclear. Germline V gene lookup returns CDR1 PRHDT and CDR2 FYEKMQ (reference sequence). V was clipped by 5 bases and J by 1 base, with 15 bases between them. The CDR3 has 15 residues. As DNA, the CDR3 is TGTGCCAGCAGCATCGATAGAGTTTCTTCCTACGAGCAGTACTTC. Its protein is CASSIDRVSSYEQYF. The full variable domain, completed using reference TRBV13 and TRBJ2-7, is AAGVIQSPRHLIKEKRETATLKCYPIPRHDTVYWYQQGPGQDPQFLISFYEKMQSDKGSIPDRFSAQQFSDYHSELNMSSLELGDSALYFCASSIDRVSSYEQYFGPGTRLTVT.

The genes are TRBV28 and TRBJ2-3, with 7 bases identical to TRBD2. The germline V gene encodes CDR1 MDHEN and CDR2 SYDVKM. The V and J ends lost 7 bases and 1 base, in that order; junction bases with no gene match: 8. The CDR3 has 15 residues. The CDR3 bases are TGTGCCAGCACCACTCGCGGGGGACGCACAGATACGCAGTATTTT. Amino acids: CASTTRGGRTDTQYF.

J is TRBJ1-2 and V is TRBV28; possibly TRBD1 for D (6 bases). Germline CDR1 and CDR2: MDHEN and SYDVKM. The germline V and J ends were trimmed by 4 bases and 0 bases, with 15 bases remaining between them. This CDR3 region has 16 residues. CDR3 coding DNA: TGTGCCAGCAGTTCGATACGTGACAGGTCTAACTATGGCTACACCTTC. As protein: CASSSIRDRSNYGYTF.

The J gene is TRBJ2-3, the V gene TRBV7-6; 12 nucleotides match TRBD2. Germline values: CDR1 SGHVS, CDR2 FNYEAQ. The CDR3 totals 19 residues. The junction had 12 bases not matched to a gene; V was cut back by 3 bases and J by 2 bases. CDR3 amino acids: CASSFRLAGASKHTDTQYF. The CDR3 DNA is TGTGCCAGCAGCTTCCGACTAGCGGGGGCCAGCAAACACACAGATACGCAGTATTTT.

This clone is a singleton in its sample. The genes are TRBV12-3 or TRBV12-4 and TRBJ1-4; no reliable D call. CDR3 length: 12 amino acids. V dropped 6 bases and J dropped 8 bases, with 10 bases sitting between them. This CDR3 is CASSPIGEKLFF. CDR3 in DNA: TGTGCCAGCAGCCCCATCGGGGAAAAACTGTTTTTT.

This clone was picked up a small number of times. This sequence joins TRBV6-5 and TRBJ2-7, with 8 bases matching TRBD1. V lost 8 bases and J lost 6; bases outside the gene matches: 12. The germline V gene has CDR1 MNHEY and CDR2 SVGAGI. This CDR3 spans 14 amino acids. CDR3 nucleotide sequence: TGTGCCAGCTCCCGAGACAGGGGTTTTAGCGAGCAGTACTTC. The encoded protein is CASSRDRGFSEQYF.

The J gene is TRBJ1-2, the V gene TRBV28; weak D call: TRBD1 (6 bases). The CDR3 contains 14 residues. Trimming cost V 6 bases and J 5 bases, with 16 bases left between them. Germline CDR1 reads MDHEN; CDR2 reads SYDVKM. The CDR3 sequence is CASRAGQKIYGYTF. The CDR3, as DNA: TGTGCCAGCAGAGCCGGACAGAAGATTTATGGCTACACCTTC.

Here the CDR3 reads CASSLGGQWTEGAFF. The CDR3 DNA reads as TGTGCCAGCAGTTTGGGGGGACAGTGGACAGAGGGAGCTTTCTTT. The chain combines TRBV28 with TRBJ1-1, with 7 bases that match TRBD1. The V and J ends lost 3 bases and 10 bases, in that order; junction bases with no gene match: 14. This CDR3 spans 15 amino acids. Germline lookup yields CDR1 MDHEN and CDR2 SYDVKM.

The chain is built from TRBV30 and TRBJ2-2, with D possibly matching TRBD2 (6 bases). From germline, CDR1 is GTSNPN and CDR2 SVGIG (reference sequence). The CDR3 is made up of 12 amino acids. Trimming removed 7 bases at V and 1 base at J, with 7 bases between. The CDR3 loop reads CALRGNTGELFF. DNA of the CDR3: TGTGCCTTGCGGGGGAACACCGGGGAGCTGTTTTTT.

The V and J genes are TRBV7-3 and TRBJ2-5; a possible D gene is TRBD1 (6 bases). V was trimmed by 3 bases and J by 2 bases, leaving 7 bases between them. CDR1 and CDR2 from the germline V gene are SGHTA and FQGTGA. The CDR3 sequence is 13 residues long. CDR3 nucleotide sequence: TGTGCCAGCAGCTTCGACAGGCAAGAGACCCAGTACTTC. Translating gives CASSFDRQETQYF. The complete variable domain, with remaining parts taken from reference TRBV7-3 and TRBJ2-5, reads GAGVSQTPSNKVTEKGKYVELRCDPISGHTALYWYRQSLGQGPEFLIYFQGTGAADDSGLPNDRFFAVRPEGSVSTLKIQRTERGDSAVYLCASSFDRQETQYFGPGTRLLVL.

The CDR3 DNA reads TGTGCCAGCAGCCCGACTAGCGGTAGCTACGAGCAGTACTTC. Residues: CASSPTSGSYEQYF. V usage is TRBV7-3 and J usage is TRBJ2-7, with TRBD2 matching 9 bases. Germline-derived CDR1 and CDR2 are SGHTA and FQGTGA. The CDR3 is 14 residues long. The V and J ends lost 5 bases and 3 bases, in that order; junction bases with no gene match: 5.

Concerning this clone: One end of the junction does not line up with germline, which may come from a read error. The chain links TRBV14 to TRBJ2-4; TRBD1 matches 9 bases. CDR1 SGHDN and CDR2 FVKESK come from the germline V gene. The CDR3 covers 13 residues. Written as DNA, the CDR3 is TGTGCCAGCAGCCAAGGAGCCCGGGACAGGGTCATATTC. The encoded protein is CASSQGARDRVIF.